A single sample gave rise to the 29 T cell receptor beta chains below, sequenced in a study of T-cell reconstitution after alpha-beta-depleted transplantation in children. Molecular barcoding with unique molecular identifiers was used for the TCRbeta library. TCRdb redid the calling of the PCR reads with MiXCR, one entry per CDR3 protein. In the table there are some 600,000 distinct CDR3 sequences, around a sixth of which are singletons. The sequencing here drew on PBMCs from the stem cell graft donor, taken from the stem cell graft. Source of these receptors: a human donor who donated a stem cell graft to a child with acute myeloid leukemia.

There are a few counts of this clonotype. The CDR3 here is CASSHRTGGTDTQYF. The DNA of the CDR3 is TGTGCCAGCAGCCACCGGACAGGAGGCACAGATACGCAGTATTTT. The V gene is TRBV6-1, the J gene TRBJ2-3; 7 bases agree with TRBD1. Germline CDR1 is MNHNS and CDR2 is SASEGT. The CDR3 consists of 15 residues. The trim removed 6 bases at V and 1 base at J, leaving 7 bases unmatched.

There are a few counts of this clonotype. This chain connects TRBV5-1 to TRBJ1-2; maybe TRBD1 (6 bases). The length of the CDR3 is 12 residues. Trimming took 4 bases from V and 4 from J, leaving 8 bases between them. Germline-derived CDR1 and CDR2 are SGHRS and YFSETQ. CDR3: CASSGDIYGYTF. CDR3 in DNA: TGCGCCAGCAGCGGGGACATCTATGGCTACACCTTC.

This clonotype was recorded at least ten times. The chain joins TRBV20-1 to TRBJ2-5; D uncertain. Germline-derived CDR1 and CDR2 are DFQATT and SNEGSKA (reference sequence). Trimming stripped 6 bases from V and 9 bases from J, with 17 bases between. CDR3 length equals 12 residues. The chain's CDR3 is CSAHTELEAQYF. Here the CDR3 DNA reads TGCAGTGCCCATACAGAACTCGAGGCCCAGTACTTC.

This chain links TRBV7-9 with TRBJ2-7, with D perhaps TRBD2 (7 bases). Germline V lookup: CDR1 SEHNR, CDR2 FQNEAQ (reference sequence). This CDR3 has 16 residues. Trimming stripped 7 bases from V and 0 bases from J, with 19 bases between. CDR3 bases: TGTGCCAGCATTGAGGGGGGGGGTCCCGTCTCCTACGAGCAGTACTTC. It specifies CASIEGGGPVSYEQYF.

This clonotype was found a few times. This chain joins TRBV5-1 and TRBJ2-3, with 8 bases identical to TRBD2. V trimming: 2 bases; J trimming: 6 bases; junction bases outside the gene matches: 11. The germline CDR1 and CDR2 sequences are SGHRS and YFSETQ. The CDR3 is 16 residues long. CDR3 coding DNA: TGCGCCAGCAGCTTAGAATCGGGGGGGACGGGTGATACGCAGTATTTT. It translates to CASSLESGGTGDTQYF.

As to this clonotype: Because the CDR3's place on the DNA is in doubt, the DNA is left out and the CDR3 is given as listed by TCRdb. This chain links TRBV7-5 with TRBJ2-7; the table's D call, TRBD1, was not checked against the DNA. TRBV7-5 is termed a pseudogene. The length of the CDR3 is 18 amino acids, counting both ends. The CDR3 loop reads CISVSEAPTGPPSYEQYV.

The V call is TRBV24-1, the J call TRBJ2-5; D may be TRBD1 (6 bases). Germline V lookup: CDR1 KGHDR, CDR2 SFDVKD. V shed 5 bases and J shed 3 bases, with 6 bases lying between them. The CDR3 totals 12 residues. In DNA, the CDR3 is TGTGCCACCAGTGGGACAGAAGAGACCCAGTACTTC. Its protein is CATSGTEETQYF.

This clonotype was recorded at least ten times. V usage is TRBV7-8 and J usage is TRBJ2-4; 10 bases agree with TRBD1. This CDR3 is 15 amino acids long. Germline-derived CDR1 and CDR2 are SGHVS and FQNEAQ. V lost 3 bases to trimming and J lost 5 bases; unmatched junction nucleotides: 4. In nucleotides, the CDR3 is TGTGCCAGCAGCTTGCGGACAGGGGGGCAAAACATTCAGTACTTC. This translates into CASSLRTGGQNIQYF.

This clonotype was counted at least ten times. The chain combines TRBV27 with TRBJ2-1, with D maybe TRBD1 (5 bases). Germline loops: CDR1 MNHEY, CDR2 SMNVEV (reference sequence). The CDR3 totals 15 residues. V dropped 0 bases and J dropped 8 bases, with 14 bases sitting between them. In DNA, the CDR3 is TGTGCCAGCAGTTTATCTGGGCAGGGCGGCGATGAGCAGTTCTTC. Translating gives CASSLSGQGGDEQFF.

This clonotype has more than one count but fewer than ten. CDR3 DNA sequence: TGTGCCAGCAGCTTATTCGACGGCCCCTCTGGAAACACCATATATTTT. Translation gives CASSLFDGPSGNTIYF. V and J are TRBV7-6 and TRBJ1-3; D unclear. The CDR3 is 16 residues long. Between the trimmed V and J ends, which lost 2 bases and 0 bases, there was a span of 11 bases. CDR1 is SGHVS and CDR2 is FNYEAQ in the germline V gene.

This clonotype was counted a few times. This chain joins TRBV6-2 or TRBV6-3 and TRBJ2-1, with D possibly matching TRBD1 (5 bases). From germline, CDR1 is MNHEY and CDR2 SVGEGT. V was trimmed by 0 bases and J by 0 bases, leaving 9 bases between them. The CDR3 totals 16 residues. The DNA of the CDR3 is TGTGCCAGCAGTTACTCGCAGGGCAGCTCCTACAATGAGCAGTTCTTC. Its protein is CASSYSQGSSYNEQFF.

CDR3 protein: CSARGRDRGWNTGELFF. The CDR3 DNA follows: TGCAGTGCTAGAGGTCGGGACAGGGGCTGGAACACCGGGGAGCTGTTTTTT. V usage is TRBV20-1 and J usage is TRBJ2-2, with 10 bases aligning to TRBD1. This CDR3 is built from 17 residues. Unmatched junction bases numbered 6, after V lost 1 base and J lost 1 base. Germline CDR1 reads DFQATT; CDR2 reads SNEGSKA (reference sequence).

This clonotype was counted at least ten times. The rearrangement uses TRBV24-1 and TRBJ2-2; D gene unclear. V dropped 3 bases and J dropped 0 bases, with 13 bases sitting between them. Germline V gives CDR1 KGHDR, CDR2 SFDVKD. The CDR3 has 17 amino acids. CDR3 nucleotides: TGTGCCACCAGTGATCCGGGCCAGCCCGCGAACACCGGGGAGCTGTTTTTT. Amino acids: CATSDPGQPANTGELFF.

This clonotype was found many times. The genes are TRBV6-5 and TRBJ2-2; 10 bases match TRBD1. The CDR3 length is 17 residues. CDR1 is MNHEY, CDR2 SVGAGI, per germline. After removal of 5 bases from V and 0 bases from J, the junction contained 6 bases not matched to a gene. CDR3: CASSRTGGYTNTGELFF. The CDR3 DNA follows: TGTGCCAGCAGTAGGACAGGGGGATATACGAACACCGGGGAGCTGTTTTTT.

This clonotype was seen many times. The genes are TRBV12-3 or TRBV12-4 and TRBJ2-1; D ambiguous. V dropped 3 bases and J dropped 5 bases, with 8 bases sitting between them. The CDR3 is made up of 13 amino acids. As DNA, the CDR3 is TGTGCCAGCAGTTTTGGGGTTCACAATGAGCAGTTCTTC. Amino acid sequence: CASSFGVHNEQFF.

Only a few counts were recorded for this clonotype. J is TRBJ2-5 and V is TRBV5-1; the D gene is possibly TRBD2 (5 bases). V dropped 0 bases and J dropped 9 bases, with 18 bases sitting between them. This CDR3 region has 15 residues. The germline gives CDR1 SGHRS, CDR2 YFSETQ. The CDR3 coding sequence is TGCGCCAGCAGCTTGGATCGGGCGGGTTCGACGGCCCAGTACTTC. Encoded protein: CASSLDRAGSTAQYF.

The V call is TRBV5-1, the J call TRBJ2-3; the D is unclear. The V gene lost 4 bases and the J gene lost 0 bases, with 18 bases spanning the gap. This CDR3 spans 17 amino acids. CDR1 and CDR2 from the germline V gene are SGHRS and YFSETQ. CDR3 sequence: CASSPQKNARSTDTQYF. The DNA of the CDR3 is TGCGCCAGCAGCCCCCAGAAGAATGCCCGTAGCACAGATACGCAGTATTTT.

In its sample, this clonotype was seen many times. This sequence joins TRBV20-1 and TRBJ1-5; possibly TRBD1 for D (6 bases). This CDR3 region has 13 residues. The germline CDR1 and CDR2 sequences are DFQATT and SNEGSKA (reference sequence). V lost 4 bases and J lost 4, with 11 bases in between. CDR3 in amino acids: CSANGGGNQPQHF. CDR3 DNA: TGCAGTGCTAACGGGGGCGGAAATCAGCCCCAGCATTTT.

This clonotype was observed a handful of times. The CDR3 sequence is CASSALGVTGNTIYF. The CDR3 nucleotides read TGTGCCAGCAGCGCCCTGGGAGTGACTGGAAACACCATATATTTT. The chain has TRBV7-2 and TRBJ1-3; D ambiguous. Trimming stripped 5 bases from V and 2 bases from J, with 13 bases between. In germline, CDR1 is SGHTA, CDR2 FQGNSA. The CDR3 runs 15 residues.

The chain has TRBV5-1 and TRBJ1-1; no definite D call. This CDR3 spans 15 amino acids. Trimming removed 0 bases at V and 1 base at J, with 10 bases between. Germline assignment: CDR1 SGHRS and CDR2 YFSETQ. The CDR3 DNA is TGCGCCAGCAGCTTGGAGAAAGTACCGAACACTGAAGCTTTCTTT. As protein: CASSLEKVPNTEAFF.

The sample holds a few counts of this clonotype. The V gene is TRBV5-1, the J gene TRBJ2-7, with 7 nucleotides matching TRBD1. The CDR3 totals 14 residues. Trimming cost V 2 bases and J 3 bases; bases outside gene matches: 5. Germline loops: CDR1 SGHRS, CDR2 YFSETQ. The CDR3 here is CASSFQQGSYEQYF. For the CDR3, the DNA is TGCGCCAGCAGCTTTCAACAGGGGAGCTACGAGCAGTACTTC.

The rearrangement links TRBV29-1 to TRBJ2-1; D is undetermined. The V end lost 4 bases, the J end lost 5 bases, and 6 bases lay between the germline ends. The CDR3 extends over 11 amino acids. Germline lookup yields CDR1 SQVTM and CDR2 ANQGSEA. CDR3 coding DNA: TGCAGCGTTGTCAGGCACAATGAGCAGTTCTTC. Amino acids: CSVVRHNEQFF.

CDR3 protein: CASSTRLAGLQETQYF. DNA for the CDR3: TGTGCCAGCAGCACTCGACTAGCGGGGCTACAAGAGACCCAGTACTTC. This chain uses TRBV6-5 with TRBJ2-5; 11 nucleotides match TRBD2. Trimming removed 6 bases from V and 2 bases from J; junction bases left unmatched: 8. CDR1 and CDR2 (germline): MNHEY, SVGAGI. CDR3 length: 16 residues.

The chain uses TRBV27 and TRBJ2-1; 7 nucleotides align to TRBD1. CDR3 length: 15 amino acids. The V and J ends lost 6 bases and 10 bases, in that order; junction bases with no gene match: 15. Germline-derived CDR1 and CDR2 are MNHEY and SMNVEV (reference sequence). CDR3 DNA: TGTGCCAGCAGGCGAAAGGGGGCCCGACGGGGAGAGCAGTTCTTC. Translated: CASRRKGARRGEQFF.

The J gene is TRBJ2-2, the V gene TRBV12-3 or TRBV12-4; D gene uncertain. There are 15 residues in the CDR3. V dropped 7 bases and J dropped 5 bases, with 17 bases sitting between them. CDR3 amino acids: CASKIVHGRTGELFF. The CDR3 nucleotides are TGTGCCAGCAAGATCGTCCACGGTCGTACCGGGGAGCTGTTTTTT.

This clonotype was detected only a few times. This chain's CDR3 is CAISPLAGGPADTQYF. The CDR3 DNA follows: TGTGCCATCAGCCCACTAGCGGGGGGGCCCGCAGATACGCAGTATTTT. This chain joins TRBV10-3 and TRBJ2-3; 13 bases fit TRBD2. V gave up 6 bases and J gave up 4 bases; unmatched junction bases: 7. Germline loops: CDR1 ENHRY, CDR2 SYGVKD. The CDR3 is made up of 16 amino acids.

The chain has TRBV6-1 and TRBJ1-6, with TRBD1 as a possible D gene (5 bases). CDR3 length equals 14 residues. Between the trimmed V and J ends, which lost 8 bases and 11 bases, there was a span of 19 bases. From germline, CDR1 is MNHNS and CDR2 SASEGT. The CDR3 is CASLEALGGTPLHF. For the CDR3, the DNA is TGTGCCAGCCTGGAGGCACTTGGGGGGACACCCCTCCACTTT.

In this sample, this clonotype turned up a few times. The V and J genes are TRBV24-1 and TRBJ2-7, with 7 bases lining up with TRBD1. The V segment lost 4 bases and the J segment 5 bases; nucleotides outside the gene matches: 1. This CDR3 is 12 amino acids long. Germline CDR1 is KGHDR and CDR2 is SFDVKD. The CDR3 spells CATSEGGDEQYF. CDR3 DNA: TGTGCCACCAGTGAAGGGGGCGACGAGCAGTACTTC.

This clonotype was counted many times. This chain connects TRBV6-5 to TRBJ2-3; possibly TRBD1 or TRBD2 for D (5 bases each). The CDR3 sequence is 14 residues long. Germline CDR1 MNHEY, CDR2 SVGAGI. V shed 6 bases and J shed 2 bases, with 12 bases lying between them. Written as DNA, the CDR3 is TGTGCCAGCAGCCGGGACGGTATCACAGATACGCAGTATTTT. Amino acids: CASSRDGITDTQYF.